This T cell receptor beta chain comes out of a study of cytotoxic CD8 clonotypes in ibrutinib-treated CLL. Findings and caveats of the study: Baseline levels of clonality went above those of age-matched healthy donors and moved with circulating CD8+ T-cell counts.

Target depth was 1 in 200,000 to 1 in 1 million T cells, about 10x per clonotype. The table came from immunoSEQ multiplex PCR; TCRdb's copy has only in-frame clones and leaves some out. The data contain 90,000 to 150,000 clones, 58% of them seen just once; the ten biggest clones take up about 39%. Germline loops: CDR1 SGHNT, CDR2 YENEEA. Trimming removed 0 bases at V and 5 bases at J, with 7 bases between. The CDR3 is 13 residues long. This clone was observed at least ten times. No antigen is known for it. Cryopreserved PBMCs supplied about 1.9 micrograms of genomic DNA for TCR beta libraries. The chain employs TRBV11-3 and TRBJ2-5, with D hard to call. The receptor comes from a human donor with chronic lymphocytic leukemia. Specimen: PBMCs, collected after 24 months of ibrutinib treatment. The CDR3 here is CASSLDLGETQYF. DNA for the CDR3: TGTGCCAGCAGCTTAGATCTCGGGGAGACCCAGTACTTC.